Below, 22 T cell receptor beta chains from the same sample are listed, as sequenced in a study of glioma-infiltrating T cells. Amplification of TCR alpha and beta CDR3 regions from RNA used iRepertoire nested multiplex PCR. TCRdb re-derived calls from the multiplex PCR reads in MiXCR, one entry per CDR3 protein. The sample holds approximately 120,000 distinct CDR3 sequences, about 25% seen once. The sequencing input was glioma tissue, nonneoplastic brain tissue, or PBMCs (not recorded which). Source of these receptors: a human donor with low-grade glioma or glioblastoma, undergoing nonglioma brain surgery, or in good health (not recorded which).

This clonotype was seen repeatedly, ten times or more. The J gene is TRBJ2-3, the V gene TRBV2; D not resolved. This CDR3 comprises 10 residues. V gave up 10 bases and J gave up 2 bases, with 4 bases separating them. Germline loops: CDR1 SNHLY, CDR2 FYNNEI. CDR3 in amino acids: CATYTDTQYF. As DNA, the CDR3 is TGTGCCACCTACACAGATACGCAGTATTTT.

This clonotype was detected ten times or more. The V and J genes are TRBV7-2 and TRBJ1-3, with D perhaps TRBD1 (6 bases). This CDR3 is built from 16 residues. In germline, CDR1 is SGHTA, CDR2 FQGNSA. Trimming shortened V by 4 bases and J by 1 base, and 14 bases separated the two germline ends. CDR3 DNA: TGTGCCAGCAGCTCAGGGGTCGGTGGGTCTGGAAACACCATATATTTT. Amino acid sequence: CASSSGVGGSGNTIYF. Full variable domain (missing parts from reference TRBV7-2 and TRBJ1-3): GAGVSQSPSNKVTEKGKDVELRCDPISGHTALYWYRQSLGQGLEFLIYFQGNSAPDKSGLPSDRFSAERTGGSVSTLTIQRTQQEDSAVYLCASSSGVGGSGNTIYFGEGSWLTVV.

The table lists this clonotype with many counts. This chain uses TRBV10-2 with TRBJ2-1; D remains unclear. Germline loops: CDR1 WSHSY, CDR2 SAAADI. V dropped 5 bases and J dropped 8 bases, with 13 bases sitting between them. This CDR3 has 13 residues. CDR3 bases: TGCGCCAGCAGTTTGGTCCCGAGCCATGAGCAGTTCTTC. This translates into CASSLVPSHEQFF.

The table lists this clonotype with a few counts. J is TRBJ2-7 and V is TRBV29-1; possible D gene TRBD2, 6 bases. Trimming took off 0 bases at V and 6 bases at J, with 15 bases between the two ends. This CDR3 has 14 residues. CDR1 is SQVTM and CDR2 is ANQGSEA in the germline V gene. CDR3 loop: CSVEDSGSSAEQYF. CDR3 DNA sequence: TGCAGCGTTGAAGATTCCGGGAGTTCGGCCGAGCAGTACTTC.

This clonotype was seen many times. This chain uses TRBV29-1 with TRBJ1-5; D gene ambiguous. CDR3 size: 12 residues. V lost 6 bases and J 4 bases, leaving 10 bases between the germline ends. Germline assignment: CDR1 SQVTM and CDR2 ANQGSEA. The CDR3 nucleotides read TGCAGCGTCCAACAAAAGAATCAGCCCCAGCATTTT. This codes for CSVQQKNQPQHF.

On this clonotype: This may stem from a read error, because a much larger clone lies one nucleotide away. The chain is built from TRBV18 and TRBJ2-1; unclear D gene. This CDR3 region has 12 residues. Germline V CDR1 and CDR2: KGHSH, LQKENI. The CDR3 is CDSSPMNNEQFF. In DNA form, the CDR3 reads TGTGACAGCTCTCCCATGAACAATGAGCAGTTCTTC.

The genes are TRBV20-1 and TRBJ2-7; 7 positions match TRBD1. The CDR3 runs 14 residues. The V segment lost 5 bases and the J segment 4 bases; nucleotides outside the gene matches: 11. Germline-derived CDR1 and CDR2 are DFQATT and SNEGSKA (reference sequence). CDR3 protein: CSALEKGAKYEQYF. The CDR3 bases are TGCAGTGCTTTGGAAAAGGGGGCGAAATACGAGCAGTACTTC.

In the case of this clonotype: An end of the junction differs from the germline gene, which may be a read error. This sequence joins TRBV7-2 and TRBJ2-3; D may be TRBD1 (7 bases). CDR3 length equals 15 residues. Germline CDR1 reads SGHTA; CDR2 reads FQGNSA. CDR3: CASSLDAGGPDMQYF. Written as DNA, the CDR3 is TGTGCCAGCAGCTTAGATGCAGGGGGGCCGGATATGCAGTATTTT.

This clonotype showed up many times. For the CDR3, the DNA is TGTGCCAGTAGTTCGACAGGGTTCTACGAGCAGTACTTC. This sequence encodes CASSSTGFYEQYF. The chain joins TRBV19 to TRBJ2-7; TRBD1 aligns across 7 bases. The CDR3 has 13 amino acids. Germline-derived CDR1 and CDR2 are LNHDA and SQIVND (reference sequence). The V and J ends lost 5 bases and 3 bases, in that order; junction bases with no gene match: 4.

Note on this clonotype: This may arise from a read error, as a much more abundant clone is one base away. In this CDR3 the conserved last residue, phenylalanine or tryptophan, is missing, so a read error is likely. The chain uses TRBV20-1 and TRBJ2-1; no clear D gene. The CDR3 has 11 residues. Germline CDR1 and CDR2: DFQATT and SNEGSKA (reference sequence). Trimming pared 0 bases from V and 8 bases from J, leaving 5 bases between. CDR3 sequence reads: CSARDLYEQFC. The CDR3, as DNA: TGCAGTGCTAGAGATCTCTATGAGCAGTTCTGC.

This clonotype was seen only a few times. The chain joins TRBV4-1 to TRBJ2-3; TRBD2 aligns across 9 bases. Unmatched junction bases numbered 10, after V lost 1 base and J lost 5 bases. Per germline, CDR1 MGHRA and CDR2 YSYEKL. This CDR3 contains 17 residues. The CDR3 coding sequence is TGCGCCAGCAGCCAAGGGCGTAGCGGGGGCTTCCAAGATACGCAGTATTTT. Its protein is CASSQGRSGGFQDTQYF.

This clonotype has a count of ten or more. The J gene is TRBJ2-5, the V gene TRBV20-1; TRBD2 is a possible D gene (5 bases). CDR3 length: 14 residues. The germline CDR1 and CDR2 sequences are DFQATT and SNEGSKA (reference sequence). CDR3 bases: TGCAGCGGAGTTGGGAGTGGGCATGGGGAGACCCAGTACTTC. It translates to CSGVGSGHGETQYF.

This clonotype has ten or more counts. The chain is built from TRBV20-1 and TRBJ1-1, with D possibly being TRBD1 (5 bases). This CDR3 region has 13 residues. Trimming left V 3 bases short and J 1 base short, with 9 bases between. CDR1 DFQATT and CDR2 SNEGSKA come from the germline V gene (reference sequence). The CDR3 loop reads CSASGGRNTEAFF. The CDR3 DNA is TGCAGTGCTAGTGGGGGAAGGAACACTGAAGCTTTCTTT.

The CDR3 sequence: CASSLPALTGKNTGELFF. DNA of the CDR3: TGCGCCAGCAGCTTACCCGCCCTTACGGGAAAAAACACCGGGGAGCTGTTTTTT. The chain links TRBV5-1 to TRBJ2-2, with D perhaps matching TRBD2 (5 bases). Germline assignment: CDR1 SGHRS and CDR2 YFSETQ. The length of the CDR3 is 18 residues. The germline V and J ends were trimmed by 2 bases and 2 bases, with 19 bases remaining between them.

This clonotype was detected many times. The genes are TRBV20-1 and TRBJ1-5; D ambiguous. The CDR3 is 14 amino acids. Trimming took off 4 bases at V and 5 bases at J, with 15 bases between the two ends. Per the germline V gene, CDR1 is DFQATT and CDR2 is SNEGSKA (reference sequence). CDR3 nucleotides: TGCAGTGCTAAGAGGGTTCTTGGATATCAGCCCCAGCATTTT. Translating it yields CSAKRVLGYQPQHF.

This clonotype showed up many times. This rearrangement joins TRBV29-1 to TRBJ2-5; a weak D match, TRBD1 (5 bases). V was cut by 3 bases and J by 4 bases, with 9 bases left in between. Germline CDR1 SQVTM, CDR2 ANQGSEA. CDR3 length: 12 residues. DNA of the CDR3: TGCAGCGTTGAGCGGCAGGGAGAGACCCAGTACTTC. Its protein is CSVERQGETQYF.

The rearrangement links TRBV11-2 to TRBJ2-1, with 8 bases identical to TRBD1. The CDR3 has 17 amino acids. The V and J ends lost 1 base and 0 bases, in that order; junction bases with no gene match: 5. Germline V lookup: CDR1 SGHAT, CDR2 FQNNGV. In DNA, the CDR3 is TGTGCCAGCAGCTTAGTGACACAGGGGGACTCCTACAATGAGCAGTTCTTC. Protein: CASSLVTQGDSYNEQFF.

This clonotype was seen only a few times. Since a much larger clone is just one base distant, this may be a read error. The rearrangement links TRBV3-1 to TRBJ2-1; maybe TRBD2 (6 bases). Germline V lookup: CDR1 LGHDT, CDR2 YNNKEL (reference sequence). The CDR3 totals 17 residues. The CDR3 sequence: CASSQEGRRFRYSEQFF. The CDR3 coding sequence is TGTGCCAGCAGCCAAGAGGGGAGGAGGTTTCGTTACAGTGAGCAGTTCTTC.

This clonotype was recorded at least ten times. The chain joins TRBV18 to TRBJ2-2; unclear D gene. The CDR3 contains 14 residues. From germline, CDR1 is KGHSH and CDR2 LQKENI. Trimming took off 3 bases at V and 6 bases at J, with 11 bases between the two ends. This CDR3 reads CASSPYARPGELFF. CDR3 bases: TGTGCCAGCTCACCGTATGCGAGACCCGGGGAGCTGTTTTTT. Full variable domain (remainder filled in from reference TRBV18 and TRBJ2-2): NAGVMQNPRHLVRRRGQEARLRCSPMKGHSHVYWYRQLPEEGLKFMVYLQKENIIDESGMPKERFSAEFPKEGPSILRIQQVVRGDSAAYFCASSPYARPGELFFGEGSRLTVL.

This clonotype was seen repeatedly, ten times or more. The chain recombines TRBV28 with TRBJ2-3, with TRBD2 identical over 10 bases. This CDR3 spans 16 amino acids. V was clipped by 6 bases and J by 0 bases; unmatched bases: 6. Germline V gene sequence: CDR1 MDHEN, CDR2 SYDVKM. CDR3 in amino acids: CASRISGRTSTDTQYF. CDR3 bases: TGTGCCAGCAGAATTAGCGGGAGGACTAGCACAGATACGCAGTATTTT.

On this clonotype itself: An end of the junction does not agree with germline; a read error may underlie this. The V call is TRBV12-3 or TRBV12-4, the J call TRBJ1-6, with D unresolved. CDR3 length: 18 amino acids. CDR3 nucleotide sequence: TGTGCCAGCACTTCCTTGGCCGTGCGGCCACTACTAAGTTCACACCTCCGCTTT. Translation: CASTSLAVRPLLSSHLRF.

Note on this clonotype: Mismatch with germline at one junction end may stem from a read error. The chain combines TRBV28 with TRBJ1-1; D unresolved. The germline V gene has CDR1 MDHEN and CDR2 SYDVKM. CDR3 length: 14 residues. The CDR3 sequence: CASSLVVMNNETFF. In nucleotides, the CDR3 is TGTGCCAGCAGTTTGGTAGTTATGAACAATGAAACTTTCTTT.